The 25 T cell receptor beta chains given below trace back to one sample, sequenced in a study of shared clonotypes between healthy human individuals. TCRdb keeps only in-frame clones here, not all; method: immunoSEQ multiplex PCR. The repertoire has roughly 300,000 clones, 80% to 90% of them found once; the top ten carry roughly 16%. Material: memory CD8+ T cells sorted from blood. The subset was: CD45RO+ cells pooled with CCR7-negative TemRA cells. The receptor set was obtained from a man aged 18 to 29 in good health.

The J gene is TRBJ1-5, the V gene TRBV6-5; D uncertain. V was trimmed by 8 bases and J by 6 bases, leaving 14 bases between them. Germline CDR1 and CDR2: MNHEY and SVGAGI. This CDR3 is 13 amino acids long. DNA of the CDR3: TGTGCCAGCTTCGCGGGTTTCGGTCAGCCCCAGCATTTT. Protein product: CASFAGFGQPQHF.

The CDR3 loop is CASSLTAYEQYF. For the CDR3, the DNA is TGTGCCAGCAGTTTGACAGCTTACGAGCAGTACTTC. This sequence joins TRBV5-6 and TRBJ2-7; a possible D gene is TRBD1 (5 bases). V lost 5 bases and J 4 bases, leaving 10 bases between the germline ends. Germline lookup yields CDR1 SGHDT and CDR2 YYEEEE. The CDR3 covers 12 residues.

The V gene is TRBV11-3, the J gene TRBJ1-6; a weak D match, TRBD1 (5 bases). Trimming removed 0 bases at V and 0 bases at J, with 12 bases between. The length of the CDR3 is 18 residues. The germline gives CDR1 SGHNT, CDR2 YENEEA. CDR3 region: CASSLDGGTGSYNSPLHF. The CDR3 DNA follows: TGTGCCAGCAGCTTAGATGGGGGAACCGGCTCCTATAATTCACCCCTCCACTTT. The complete variable domain, with remaining parts taken from reference TRBV11-3 and TRBJ1-6, reads EAGVVQSPRYKIIEKKQPVAFWCNPISGHNTLYWYLQNLGQGPELLIRYENEEAVDDSQLPKDRFSAERLKGVDSTLKIQPAELGDSAVYLCASSLDGGTGSYNSPLHFGNGTRLTVT.

In regard to this clone: Other DNA sequences in this sample translate to the same CDR3. The rearrangement uses TRBV4-2 and TRBJ2-7; D is undetermined. In germline, CDR1 is LGHNA, CDR2 YNFKEQ. Trimming left V 1 base short and J 4 bases short, with 5 bases between. This CDR3 is 12 amino acids long. CDR3 coding DNA: TGTGCCAGCAGCCAAGTGGGGTACGAGCAGTACTTC. Its translation is CASSQVGYEQYF.

This CDR3 is CASSPFRGQGYYGYTF. For the CDR3, the DNA is TGTGCCAGCTCACCATTTCGGGGACAGGGCTACTATGGCTACACCTTC. The rearrangement joins TRBV18 to TRBJ1-2; 9 nucleotides align to TRBD1. V shed 2 bases, J shed 3 bases, and the junction held 7 bases outside the gene matches. The V gene's germline CDR1 is KGHSH and CDR2 LQKENI. The CDR3 runs to 16 residues.

V usage is TRBV4-1 and J usage is TRBJ1-3, with D hard to call. Trimming cost V 1 base and J 7 bases, with 14 bases left between them. Germline-derived CDR1 and CDR2 are MGHRA and YSYEKL. The CDR3 has 15 residues. The CDR3, as DNA: TGCGCCAGCAGCCAAGGCGGGGTCGAGAGGAACACCATATATTTT. It yields the protein CASSQGGVERNTIYF.

J is TRBJ2-7 and V is TRBV10-2, with a weak D call TRBD2 (5 bases). V was shortened by 3 bases and J by 6 bases, with 21 bases between the two germline ends. The CDR3 sequence is 16 residues long. Germline lookup yields CDR1 WSHSY and CDR2 SAAADI. The CDR3 protein is CASSDGVRFFKIEQYF. For the CDR3, the DNA is TGCGCCAGCAGTGACGGGGTCAGATTTTTCAAAATCGAGCAGTACTTC.

CDR3 nucleotide sequence: TGTGCCATCAGTGATGACGGTCTCTCCTACGAGCAGTACTTC. Translation gives CAISDDGLSYEQYF. The chain recombines TRBV10-3 with TRBJ2-7; no clear D gene. Looked up from germline, CDR1 is ENHRY and CDR2 is SYGVKD. CDR3 size: 14 residues. The ends were cut back, 3 bases at V and 0 bases at J, with 9 bases in the middle.

V is TRBV10-3 and J is TRBJ2-1; 12 positions match TRBD2. The CDR3 runs to 18 residues. The junction had 9 bases not matched to a gene; V was cut back by 3 bases and J by 3 bases. CDR1 and CDR2 from the germline V gene are ENHRY and SYGVKD. The CDR3 loop is CAISDQLAGGGDYNEQFF. CDR3 DNA sequence: TGTGCCATCAGTGACCAACTAGCGGGAGGCGGGGACTACAATGAGCAGTTCTTC.

On this clone: Other nucleotide sequences from this sample produce the same CDR3. V usage is TRBV6-5 and J usage is TRBJ2-7, with D possibly being TRBD1 (6 bases). The V and J ends lost 3 bases and 2 bases respectively, with 8 bases between them. The germline V gene has CDR1 MNHEY and CDR2 SVGAGI. The CDR3 sequence is 13 residues long. This CDR3 is CASSYGQTYEQYF. The CDR3 bases are TGTGCCAGCAGTTATGGACAGACCTACGAGCAGTACTTC.

The chain couples TRBV2 to TRBJ1-1, with D uncertain. The germline V gene has CDR1 SNHLY and CDR2 FYNNEI. The CDR3 consists of 9 residues. V was shortened by 11 bases and J by 5 bases, with 6 bases between the two germline ends. CDR3 sequence: CAFGTEAFF. CDR3 nucleotides: TGTGCCTTTGGTACTGAAGCTTTCTTT.

This clone was counted once. V usage is TRBV11-2 and J usage is TRBJ2-7; TRBD2 agrees at 11 bases. The CDR3 loop spans 14 amino acids. Trimming cost V 4 bases and J 3 bases; bases outside gene matches: 2. The germline V gene has CDR1 SGHAT and CDR2 FQNNGV. The CDR3 nucleotides read TGTGCCAGCAGCTCCGGGACTAGCGGCTACGAGCAGTACTTC. Its protein product is CASSSGTSGYEQYF. Looking up the rest from reference TRBV11-2 and TRBJ2-7 gives the full variable domain: EAGVAQSPRYKIIEKRQSVAFWCNPISGHATLYWYQQILGQGPKLLIQFQNNGVVDDSQLPKDRFSAERLKGVDSTLKIQPAKLEDSAVYLCASSSGTSGYEQYFGPGTRLTVT.

This clone was seen just once. The V and J genes are TRBV9 and TRBJ2-5; D tentatively reads TRBD1 or TRBD2 (5 bases each). Per germline, CDR1 SGDLS and CDR2 YYNGEE. There are 15 residues in the CDR3. The germline V and J ends were trimmed by 0 bases and 5 bases, with 14 bases remaining between them. CDR3 coding DNA: TGTGCCAGCAGCGTAGGAGTCGCGTGGGGGGAGACCCAGTACTTC. Translating it yields CASSVGVAWGETQYF.

The chain carries TRBV5-4 and TRBJ2-7; no definite D call. V was cut by 4 bases and J by 1 base, with 9 bases left in between. The germline V gene has CDR1 SGHNT and CDR2 YYREEE (reference sequence). The CDR3 is 13 amino acids. CDR3 residues: CASSQDPSYEQYF. The CDR3 DNA reads as TGTGCCAGCAGCCAGGACCCATCCTACGAGCAGTACTTC. The full variable domain, rest sourced from reference TRBV5-4 and TRBJ2-7, is ETGVTQSPTHLIKTRGQQVTLRCSSQSGHNTVSWYQQALGQGPQFIFQYYREEENGRGNFPPRFSGLQFPNYSSELNVNALELDDSALYLCASSQDPSYEQYFGPGTRLTVT.

This clone showed up just a few times. Here the CDR3 DNA reads TGTGCCTGGGGGACAGAAAATTTTAATCAGCCCCAGCATTTT. Translating gives CAWGTENFNQPQHF. The J gene is TRBJ1-5, the V gene TRBV30; 7 nucleotides align to TRBD1. The CDR3 is 14 amino acids. CDR1 is GTSNPN and CDR2 is SVGIG in the germline V gene (reference sequence). Losses at the gene ends were 5 bases for V and 4 bases for J; bases not matched to a gene: 8.

The chain joins TRBV11-2 to TRBJ1-2; the match to TRBD1 covers 7 bases. V was pared by 5 bases and J by 7 bases, with 7 bases of the junction left unmatched. Germline assignment: CDR1 SGHAT and CDR2 FQNNGV. The CDR3 is 13 residues long. CDR3 residues: CASSPRGGSGYTF. The CDR3 bases are TGTGCCAGCAGCCCACGAGGGGGCAGTGGCTACACCTTC.

This chain uses TRBV4-1 with TRBJ2-6; 7 nucleotides line up with TRBD1. V was clipped by 5 bases and J by 2 bases; unmatched bases: 9. Germline assignment: CDR1 MGHRA and CDR2 YSYEKL. The CDR3 totals 17 residues. The CDR3 loop is CASSGPGTETGANVLTF. The CDR3 bases are TGCGCCAGCAGCGGACCCGGGACAGAGACTGGGGCCAACGTCCTGACTTTC.

J is TRBJ2-1 and V is TRBV7-9; a possible D gene is TRBD2 (5 bases). The CDR3 loop spans 14 amino acids. V lost 5 bases, J lost 4 bases, and 12 bases lay in between. Germline V gene data show CDR1 as SEHNR and CDR2 as FQNEAQ (reference sequence). The CDR3 is CASSPPGGYNEQFF. DNA of the CDR3: TGTGCCAGCAGCCCCCCAGGAGGTTACAATGAGCAGTTCTTC.

This chain uses TRBV13 with TRBJ2-7; TRBD1 matches at 8 bases. The CDR3 sequence is 14 residues long. V shed 4 bases and J 6 bases; nucleotides not matched to a gene: 8. Germline lookup yields CDR1 PRHDT and CDR2 FYEKMQ (reference sequence). CDR3 region: CASSSGTGEFEQYF. CDR3 nucleotide sequence: TGTGCCAGCAGCTCCGGGACAGGAGAATTCGAGCAGTACTTC.

The V and J genes are TRBV4-1 and TRBJ1-1, with TRBD1 as a possible D gene (5 bases). Germline CDR1 and CDR2: MGHRA and YSYEKL. CDR3 length: 14 amino acids. Trimming took off 5 bases at V and 0 bases at J, with 10 bases between the two ends. The CDR3: CASSYTGMNTEAFF. The CDR3 DNA follows: TGCGCCAGCAGCTATACAGGAATGAACACTGAAGCTTTCTTT.

The sample holds one count of this clone. This chain connects TRBV11-2 to TRBJ1-1; D remains unclear. The CDR3 is made up of 12 amino acids. Trimming shortened V by 4 bases and J by 5 bases, and 8 bases separated the two germline ends. Germline V CDR1 and CDR2: SGHAT, FQNNGV. CDR3 protein: CASSSGKTEAFF. CDR3 in DNA: TGTGCCAGCAGCTCCGGGAAGACTGAAGCTTTCTTT.

V and J are TRBV27 and TRBJ2-7, with 7 nucleotides matching TRBD2. J gave up 2 bases and V 5 bases, and 9 bases lay outside the gene matches. Germline V lookup: CDR1 MNHEY, CDR2 SMNVEV (reference sequence). The CDR3 runs 15 residues. The CDR3 DNA is TGTGCCAGCAGTCCCGGGACTACGGCAGCCTACGAGCAGTACTTC. Encoded protein: CASSPGTTAAYEQYF.

This chain links TRBV28 with TRBJ2-3, with 9 positions matching TRBD1. This CDR3 has 14 amino acids. The germline CDR1 and CDR2 sequences are MDHEN and SYDVKM. The junction had 6 bases not matched to a gene; V was cut back by 5 bases and J by 6 bases. As DNA, the CDR3 is TGTGCCAGCAGTAGGGACAGGGAGGCGGATACGCAGTATTTT. Amino acid sequence: CASSRDREADTQYF.

This clone was detected once. The chain employs TRBV7-9 and TRBJ2-1, with a weak D call TRBD2 (5 bases). The V end lost 5 bases, the J end lost 0 bases, and 14 bases lay between the germline ends. The germline CDR1 and CDR2 sequences are SEHNR and FQNEAQ (reference sequence). The CDR3 is made up of 16 amino acids. The CDR3 bases are TGTGCCAGCAGCCCGCAGGACTCCAGCTCCTACAATGAGCAGTTCTTC. Protein sequence: CASSPQDSSSYNEQFF.

This clone is a singleton in its sample. The chain carries TRBV27 and TRBJ2-2; D is unclear. Germline V gene data show CDR1 as MNHEY and CDR2 as SMNVEV (reference sequence). CDR3 length: 17 amino acids. Trimming removed 0 bases from V and 5 bases from J, with 16 bases in between. The CDR3 DNA follows: TGTGCCAGCAGTTTATCGGCGGCTATTTCCGCAACCGGGGAGCTGTTTTTT. Residues: CASSLSAAISATGELFF.